This TCR beta chain was found in a study of a mutant IDH1 vaccine in newly diagnosed glioma. Study-wide context: The first vaccination came 4-6 weeks after radiotherapy alone, or with temozolomide cycles. Patients previously underwent radiotherapy, temozolomide, or both, and most underwent both. Study observations and caveats: Pseudoprogression looked unconnected to shifts in top peripheral T cell clonotypes.

Turning to this clone: Its antigen remains unidentified.

Noted time point: week 11, during vaccination. The content of each vaccine dose was 300 ug of mutant IDH1 20-mer peptide, and topical imiquimod accompanied it. Germline V gene sequence: CDR1 MNHEY, CDR2 SMNVEV (reference sequence). Trimming stripped 6 bases from V and 7 bases from J, with 12 bases between. This CDR3 has 12 amino acids. This table comes from immunoSEQ multiplex PCR, and its TCRdb copy is limited to in-frame clones, with some not included. The sample lists roughly 61,000 clones, 80% occurring once. Sequencing used PBMCs, obtained from a glioma patient whose treatment included an IDH1 peptide vaccine. The sequence was collected from a middle-aged man with glioma. V usage is TRBV27 and J usage is TRBJ1-1; D remains unclear. The CDR3 protein is CASSRPWGEAFF. The CDR3 DNA is TGTGCCAGCAGCCGACCGTGGGGTGAAGCTTTCTTT.